These 3 T cell receptor beta chains were sequenced from one sample in a study of blood T cell repertoires in COVID-19. TCRdb keeps only in-frame clones here, not all; method: immunoSEQ multiplex PCR. The sample yields 190,000 or so clones, roughly four fifths seen once. The sample comprised PBMCs or T cells enriched from blood (not recorded which). These TCRs come from a middle-aged man who had recovered from COVID-19.

The gene calls are TRBV6-6 and TRBJ1-6; D ambiguous. Germline V CDR1 and CDR2: MNHNY, SVGAGI (reference sequence). CDR3 size: 13 residues. V gave up 6 bases and J gave up 10 bases, with 13 bases separating them. The DNA for the CDR3 is TGTGCCAGCAGCCGATCTCCCGGGTCACCCCTCCACTTT. Translated: CASSRSPGSPLHF.

This clone was detected a few times. The rearrangement links TRBV11-2 to TRBJ1-3; 7 bases align to TRBD1. Germline trimming cut 3 bases from V and 2 bases from J; bases unmatched to any gene: 1. Germline CDR1 is SGHAT and CDR2 is FQNNGV. CDR3 length: 14 amino acids. The CDR3 DNA is TGTGCCAGCAGCTTGACAGGGCCTGGAAACACCATATATTTT. Amino acid sequence: CASSLTGPGNTIYF.

V is TRBV9 and J is TRBJ1-6; D might be TRBD1 (6 bases). V was clipped by 0 bases and J by 3 bases, with 10 bases between them. This CDR3 comprises 16 residues. From germline, CDR1 is SGDLS and CDR2 YYNGEE. CDR3 in DNA: TGTGCCAGCAGCGTAGAACAGGGCGGCTATAATTCACCCCTCCACTTT. It yields the protein CASSVEQGGYNSPLHF.